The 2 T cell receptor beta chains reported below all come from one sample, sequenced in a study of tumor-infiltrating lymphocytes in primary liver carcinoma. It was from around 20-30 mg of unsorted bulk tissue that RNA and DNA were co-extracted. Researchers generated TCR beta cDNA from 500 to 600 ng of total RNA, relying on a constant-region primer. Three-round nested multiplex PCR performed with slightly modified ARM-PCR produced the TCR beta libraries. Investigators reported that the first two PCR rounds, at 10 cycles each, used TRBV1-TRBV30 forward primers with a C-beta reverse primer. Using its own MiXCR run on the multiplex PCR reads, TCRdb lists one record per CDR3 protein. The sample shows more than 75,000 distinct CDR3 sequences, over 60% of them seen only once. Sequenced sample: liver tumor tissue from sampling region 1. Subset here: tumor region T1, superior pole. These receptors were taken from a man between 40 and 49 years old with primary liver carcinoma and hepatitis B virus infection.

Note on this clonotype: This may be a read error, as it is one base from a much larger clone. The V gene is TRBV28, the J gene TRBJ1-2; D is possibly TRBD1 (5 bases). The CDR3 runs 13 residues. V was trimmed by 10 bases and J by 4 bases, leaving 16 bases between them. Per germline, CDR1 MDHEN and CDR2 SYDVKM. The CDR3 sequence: CATRTVGRYGYTF. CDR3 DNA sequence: TGTGCCACCAGGACTGTGGGGCGCTATGGCTACACCTTC.

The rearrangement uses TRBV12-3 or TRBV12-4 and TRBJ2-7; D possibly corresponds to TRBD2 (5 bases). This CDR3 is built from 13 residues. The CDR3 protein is CVSTRREYYEQYF. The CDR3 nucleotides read TGTGTTAGCACCCGTCGGGAATACTACGAGCAGTACTTC.